Below are 15 T cell receptor beta chains sequenced from a single sample in a study of CD8 T cell repertoires and HIV-1 epitope variants. For these TCRs, the target antigens are not known. Sequencing was performed with immunoSEQ multiplex PCR; in TCRdb, only in-frame clones are kept and a portion is missing. Among about 4,800 clones listed, 66% were seen once. Source material: cultured CD8+ T cells derived from PBMCs. The receptors stem from a male donor with HIV.

This rearrangement joins TRBV7-9 to TRBJ2-3, with D unclear. The CDR3 length is 15 residues. Trimming cost V 1 base and J 1 base, with 9 bases left between them. Germline V gene data show CDR1 as SEHNR and CDR2 as FQNEAQ (reference sequence). In DNA, the CDR3 is TGTGCCAGCAGCTTAGTTGAGCAGCGCACAGATACGCAGTATTTT. It yields the protein CASSLVEQRTDTQYF.

This clone was seen only once. The chain is built from TRBV14 and TRBJ2-3; 8 bases fit TRBD2. After removal of 4 bases from V and 7 bases from J, the junction contained 19 bases not matched to a gene. The length of the CDR3 is 18 residues. In germline, CDR1 is SGHDN, CDR2 FVKESK. The chain's CDR3 is CASSPSLFGSGKGNTQYF. The CDR3 region has the DNA TGTGCCAGCAGCCCGTCACTTTTTGGTAGCGGGAAAGGGAATACGCAGTATTTT.

In this sample, this clone turned up a few times. This chain uses TRBV5-6 with TRBJ1-5, with no clear D. The CDR3 is 12 residues long. Germline loops: CDR1 SGHDT, CDR2 YYEEEE. The V end was cut by 5 bases, the J end by 9 bases, with 12 bases between. This CDR3 is CASSDGLGPQHF. The CDR3 bases are TGTGCCAGCAGTGACGGTTTAGGGCCCCAGCATTTT.

This chain connects TRBV18 to TRBJ2-1; TRBD1 aligns across 8 bases. Germline V gene data show CDR1 as KGHSH and CDR2 as LQKENI. The CDR3 totals 16 residues. V was pared by 4 bases and J by 2 bases, with 7 bases of the junction left unmatched. The CDR3, as DNA: TGTGCCAGCTCACAAACCGGGACAGGTACCTACAATGAGCAGTTCTTC. Amino acid sequence: CASSQTGTGTYNEQFF.

The rearrangement links TRBV7-2 to TRBJ2-7; TRBD2 agrees at 10 bases. Germline CDR1 SGHTA, CDR2 FQGNSA. This CDR3 has 16 residues. The trim removed 1 base at V and 5 bases at J, leaving 8 bases unmatched. DNA of the CDR3: TGTGCCAGCAGCTTAGAAAGTCTAGCGGGAGCCGACGAGCAGTACTTC. Amino acids: CASSLESLAGADEQYF.

This clone rates as medium-sized (0.01 to 0.1%). The gene calls are TRBV5-6 and TRBJ2-7, with a tentative D call TRBD1 (5 bases). Trimming pared 4 bases from V and 2 bases from J, leaving 13 bases between. Germline V lookup: CDR1 SGHDT, CDR2 YYEEEE. The CDR3 is 14 residues long. The CDR3 protein is CASSDSTVTYEQYF. The CDR3 DNA follows: TGTGCCAGCAGCGACTCGACAGTTACCTACGAGCAGTACTTC.

The gene calls are TRBV19 and TRBJ2-2, with TRBD1 identical over 7 bases. CDR3 size: 14 residues. Germline CDR1 is LNHDA and CDR2 is SQIVND (reference sequence). The V segment lost 7 bases and the J segment 1 base; nucleotides outside the gene matches: 3. The CDR3 DNA is TGTGCCAGTACCCGACAGGGGAACACCGGGGAGCTGTTTTTT. Amino acids: CASTRQGNTGELFF.

This chain uses TRBV28 with TRBJ1-3; D is unresolved. Per the germline V gene, CDR1 is MDHEN and CDR2 is SYDVKM. CDR3 size: 13 residues. With 3 bases removed from V and 4 bases from J, the gap between germline ends came to 7 bases. Written as DNA, the CDR3 is TGTGCCAGCAGTTTCGAGGGAGGAAACACCATATATTTT. Translating gives CASSFEGGNTIYF.

The chain links TRBV19 to TRBJ1-3; D is ambiguous. Trimming left V 0 bases short and J 3 bases short, with 6 bases between. This CDR3 has 14 residues. CDR1 LNHDA and CDR2 SQIVND come from the germline V gene (reference sequence). CDR3 coding DNA: TGTGCCAGTAGTATAGACGGATATGGAAACACCATATATTTT. This encodes CASSIDGYGNTIYF.

The chain couples TRBV9 to TRBJ1-4; D not resolved. Trimming removed 3 bases from V and 4 bases from J, with 1 base in between. The CDR3 has 11 residues. Germline values: CDR1 SGDLS, CDR2 YYNGEE. CDR3 DNA: TGTGCCAGCAGCGATAATGAAAAACTGTTTTTT. Its protein is CASSDNEKLFF. Filled out from reference TRBV9 and TRBJ1-4, the complete variable domain reads DSGVTQTPKHLITATGQRVTLRCSPRSGDLSVYWYQQSLDQGLQFLIQYYNGEERAKGNILERFSAQQFPDLHSELNLSSLELGDSALYFCASSDNEKLFFGSGTQLSVL.

In its sample, this clone was seen a few times. The rearrangement joins TRBV11-2 to TRBJ2-7, with D tentatively TRBD2 (6 bases). V lost 1 base, J lost 4 bases, and 11 bases lay in between. Germline values: CDR1 SGHAT, CDR2 FQNNGV. This CDR3 region has 14 residues. The CDR3 nucleotides read TGTGCCAGCAGCTTAGCCGGGGGTCGGTACGAGCAGTACTTC. Protein: CASSLAGGRYEQYF.

This rearrangement joins TRBV19 to TRBJ2-2, with D unclear. V was cut by 6 bases and J by 5 bases, with 7 bases left in between. The CDR3 consists of 12 residues. Germline-derived CDR1 and CDR2 are LNHDA and SQIVND (reference sequence). CDR3 in amino acids: CASRRTTGELFF. CDR3 bases: TGTGCCAGTAGGCGAACTACCGGGGAGCTGTTTTTT.

The chain links TRBV12-2 to TRBJ1-2; the table's D gene call, TRBD1, was not cross checked with the DNA. TRBV12-2 is a documented pseudogene. The CDR3 sequence is 12 residues long. CDR3: CATRRQGRGYTF. The CDR3 nucleotides read TGTGCAACCCGGCGGCAGGGTAGGGGCTACACCTTC.

This clone appeared a few times. The V and J genes are TRBV5-4 and TRBJ1-2; D possibly corresponds to TRBD1 (5 bases). CDR3 length: 13 amino acids. Germline CDR1 is SGHNT and CDR2 is YYREEE (reference sequence). V was pared by 0 bases and J by 8 bases, with 11 bases between. CDR3 nucleotide sequence: TGTGCCAGCAGCTTGGTATCCGGGGGAGGCTACACCTTC. It is translated as CASSLVSGGGYTF. Full variable domain (outside the CDR3, taken from reference TRBV5-4 and TRBJ1-2): ETGVTQSPTHLIKTRGQQVTLRCSSQSGHNTVSWYQQALGQGPQFIFQYYREEENGRGNFPPRFSGLQFPNYSSELNVNALELDDSALYLCASSLVSGGGYTFGSGTRLTVV.

J is TRBJ2-1 and V is TRBV27; 16 nucleotides agree with TRBD2. In germline, CDR1 is MNHEY, CDR2 SMNVEV (reference sequence). V was clipped by 2 bases and J by 0 bases; unmatched bases: 7. CDR3 length: 20 amino acids. The DNA for the CDR3 is TGTGCCAGCAGTTTAGCCTCGGGACTAGCGGGAGGGAGCTCCTACAATGAGCAGTTCTTC. This translates into CASSLASGLAGGSSYNEQFF.